One sample yielded the 5 T cell receptor beta chains listed below, sequenced in a study of cytomegalovirus exposure and HLA in healthy donors. PCR amplification relied on 60 Vbeta primers (plus 13 Jbeta primers). Repertoires were generated with immunoSEQ multiplex PCR, while TCRdb's copy carries only in-frame clones and drops some. The table records 95,000 to 110,000 clones, around four fifths of them present only once. The sample consisted of PBMCs. The origin of the receptors is a man younger than 40 in good health and CMV-seronegative.

This clone has only a few counts. The chain links TRBV19 to TRBJ2-7; D is perhaps TRBD2 (6 bases). This CDR3 has 13 residues. With 6 bases removed from V and 3 bases from J, the gap between germline ends came to 12 bases. Per the germline V gene, CDR1 is LNHDA and CDR2 is SQIVND (reference sequence). The CDR3 is CASRRDGHYEQYF. The CDR3 nucleotides read TGTGCCAGTAGGCGGGACGGCCACTACGAGCAGTACTTC.

This chain connects TRBV9 to TRBJ1-5, with D perhaps matching TRBD1 (5 bases). V lost 5 bases, J lost 1 base, and 7 bases lay in between. Germline lookup yields CDR1 SGDLS and CDR2 YYNGEE. The CDR3 sequence is 13 residues long. In nucleotides, the CDR3 is TGTGCCAGCAGGTCAGGGAGCAATCAGCCCCAGCATTTT. This gives the protein CASRSGSNQPQHF.

CDR3 region: CASSPPAGPNEKLFF. The CDR3 DNA follows: TGTGCCAGCTCACCACCGGCGGGTCCAAATGAAAAACTGTTTTTT. This chain connects TRBV18 to TRBJ1-4; no definite D call. Looked up from germline, CDR1 is KGHSH and CDR2 is LQKENI. This CDR3 is built from 15 residues. The ends were cut back, 0 bases at V and 5 bases at J, with 10 bases in the middle.

V gene TRBV11-2 combines with J gene TRBJ2-7; 8 nucleotides agree with TRBD1. Trimming cost V 1 base and J 5 bases; bases outside gene matches: 13. Per germline, CDR1 SGHAT and CDR2 FQNNGV. This CDR3 comprises 17 residues. Here the CDR3 reads CASSLGGGRGQSDEQYF. In nucleotides, the CDR3 is TGTGCCAGCAGCTTAGGGGGCGGCAGGGGGCAATCCGACGAGCAGTACTTC.

The rearrangement joins TRBV5-1 to TRBJ2-2; 9 bases align to TRBD1. With V trimmed by 3 bases and J by 7 bases, 7 bases remained unmatched. This CDR3 contains 15 residues. Per the germline V gene, CDR1 is SGHRS and CDR2 is YFSETQ. CDR3 residues: CASSSPGQGNGELFF. DNA of the CDR3: TGCGCCAGCAGCTCTCCGGGACAGGGCAACGGGGAGCTGTTTTTT.